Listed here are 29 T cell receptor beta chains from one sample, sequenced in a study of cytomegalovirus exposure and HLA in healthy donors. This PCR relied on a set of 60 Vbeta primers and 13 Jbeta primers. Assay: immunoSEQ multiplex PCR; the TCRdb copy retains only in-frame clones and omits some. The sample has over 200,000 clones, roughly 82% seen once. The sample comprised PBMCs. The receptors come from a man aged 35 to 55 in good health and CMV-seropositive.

CDR3 loop: CASSRTGNYEQYV. CDR3 DNA sequence: TGTGCCAGCAGCCGTACAGGGAACTACGAGCAGTACGTC. The gene calls are TRBV11-2 and TRBJ2-7, with D possibly TRBD1 on 6 matching bases. Germline CDR1 reads SGHAT; CDR2 reads FQNNGV. The CDR3 runs 13 residues. The ends were cut back, 5 bases at V and 3 bases at J, with 11 bases in the middle.

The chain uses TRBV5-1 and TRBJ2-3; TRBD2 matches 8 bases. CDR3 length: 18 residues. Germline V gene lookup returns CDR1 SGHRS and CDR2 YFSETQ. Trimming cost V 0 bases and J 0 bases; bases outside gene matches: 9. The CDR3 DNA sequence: TGCGCCAGCAGCTTGGCGAGTAGCGGGAAAACCAGCACAGATACGCAGTATTTT. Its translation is CASSLASSGKTSTDTQYF.

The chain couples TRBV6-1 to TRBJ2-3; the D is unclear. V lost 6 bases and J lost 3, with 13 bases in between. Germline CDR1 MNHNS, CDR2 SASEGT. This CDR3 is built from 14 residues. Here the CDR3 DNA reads TGTGCCAGCAGACGGTCCCTAACGACAGATACGCAGTATTTT. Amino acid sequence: CASRRSLTTDTQYF.

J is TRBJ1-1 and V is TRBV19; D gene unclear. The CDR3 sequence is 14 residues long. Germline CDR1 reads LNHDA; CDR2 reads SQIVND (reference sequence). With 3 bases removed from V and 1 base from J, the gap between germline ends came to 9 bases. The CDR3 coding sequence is TGTGCCAGTAGTATGATGGGAGGGAACACTGAAGCTTTCTTT. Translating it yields CASSMMGGNTEAFF.

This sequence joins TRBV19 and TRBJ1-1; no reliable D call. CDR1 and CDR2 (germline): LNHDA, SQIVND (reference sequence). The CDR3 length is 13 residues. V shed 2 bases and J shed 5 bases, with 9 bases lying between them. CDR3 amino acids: CASSISGLTEAFF. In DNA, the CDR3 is TGTGCCAGTAGTATAAGCGGGCTGACTGAAGCTTTCTTT.

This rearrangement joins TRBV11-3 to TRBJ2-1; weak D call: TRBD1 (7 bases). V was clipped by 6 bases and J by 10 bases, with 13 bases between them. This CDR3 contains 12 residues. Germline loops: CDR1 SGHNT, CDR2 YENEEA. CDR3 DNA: TGTGCCAGCAGTTCAGGGGGAGGCGAGCAGTTCTTC. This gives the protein CASSSGGGEQFF.

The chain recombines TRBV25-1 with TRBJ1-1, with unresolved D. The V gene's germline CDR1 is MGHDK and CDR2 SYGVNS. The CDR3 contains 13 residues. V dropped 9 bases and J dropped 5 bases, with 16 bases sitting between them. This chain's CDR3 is CASQRGSGTEAFF. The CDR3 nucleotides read TGTGCCAGTCAACGGGGTTCCGGGACTGAAGCTTTCTTT. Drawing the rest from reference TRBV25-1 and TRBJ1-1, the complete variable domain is EADIYQTPRYLVIGTGKKITLECSQTMGHDKMYWYQQDPGMELHLIHYSYGVNSTEKGDLSSESTVSRIRTEHFPLTLESARPSHTSQYLCASQRGSGTEAFFGQGTRLTVV.

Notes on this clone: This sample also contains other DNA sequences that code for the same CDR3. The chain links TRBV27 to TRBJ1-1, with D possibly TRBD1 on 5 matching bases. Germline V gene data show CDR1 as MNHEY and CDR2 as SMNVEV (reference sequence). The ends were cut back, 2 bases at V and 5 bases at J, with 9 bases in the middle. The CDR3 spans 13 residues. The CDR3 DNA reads TGTGCCAGCAGTTTAGGGGGGGGGACTGAAGCTTTCTTT. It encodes CASSLGGGTEAFF.

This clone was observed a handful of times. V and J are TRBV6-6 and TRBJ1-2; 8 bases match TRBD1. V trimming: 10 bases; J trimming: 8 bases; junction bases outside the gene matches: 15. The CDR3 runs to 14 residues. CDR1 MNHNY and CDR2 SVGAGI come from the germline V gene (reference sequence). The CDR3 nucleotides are TGTGCCATTTGGTCGACAGGGGCTACAGGGGGCTACACCTTC. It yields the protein CAIWSTGATGGYTF.

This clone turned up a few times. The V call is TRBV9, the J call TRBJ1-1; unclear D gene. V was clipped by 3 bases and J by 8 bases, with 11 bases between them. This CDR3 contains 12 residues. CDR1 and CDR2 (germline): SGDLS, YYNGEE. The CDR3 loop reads CASSGWTGEAFF. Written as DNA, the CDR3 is TGTGCCAGCAGCGGCTGGACGGGGGAAGCTTTCTTT.

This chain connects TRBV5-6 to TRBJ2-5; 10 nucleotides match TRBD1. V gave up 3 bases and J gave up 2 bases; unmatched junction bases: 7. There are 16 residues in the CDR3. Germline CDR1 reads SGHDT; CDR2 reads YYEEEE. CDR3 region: CASSSPGQGGQETQYF. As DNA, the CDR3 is TGTGCCAGCAGCTCCCCAGGACAGGGGGGACAAGAGACCCAGTACTTC.

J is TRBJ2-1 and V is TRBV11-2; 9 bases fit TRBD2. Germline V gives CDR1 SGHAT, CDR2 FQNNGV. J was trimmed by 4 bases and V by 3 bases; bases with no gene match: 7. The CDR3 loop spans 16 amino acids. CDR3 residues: CASSFEGLAAYNEQFF. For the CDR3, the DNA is TGTGCCAGCAGCTTCGAGGGACTAGCAGCTTACAATGAGCAGTTCTTC.

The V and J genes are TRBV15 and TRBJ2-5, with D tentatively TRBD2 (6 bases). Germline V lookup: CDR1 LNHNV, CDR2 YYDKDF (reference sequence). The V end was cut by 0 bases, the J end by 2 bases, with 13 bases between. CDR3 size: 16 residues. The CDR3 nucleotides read TGTGCCACCAGCAGAGATACGGTGCGGGGACAAGAGACCCAGTACTTC. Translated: CATSRDTVRGQETQYF.

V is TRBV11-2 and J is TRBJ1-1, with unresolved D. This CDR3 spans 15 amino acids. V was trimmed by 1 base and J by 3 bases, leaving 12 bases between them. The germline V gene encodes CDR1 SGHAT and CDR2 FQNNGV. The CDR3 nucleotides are TGTGCCAGCAGCTTAGGGTCAGCGAGAGACACTGAAGCTTTCTTT. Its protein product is CASSLGSARDTEAFF. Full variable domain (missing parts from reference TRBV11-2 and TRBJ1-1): EAGVAQSPRYKIIEKRQSVAFWCNPISGHATLYWYQQILGQGPKLLIQFQNNGVVDDSQLPKDRFSAERLKGVDSTLKIQPAKLEDSAVYLCASSLGSARDTEAFFGQGTRLTVV.

CDR3 bases: TGTGCCAGCAGTTTCCCGACTCGTGGGGGGGAAGCTTTCTTT. It codes for CASSFPTRGGEAFF. The chain combines TRBV6-1 with TRBJ1-1, with a weak D call TRBD1 (5 bases). Germline V gene lookup returns CDR1 MNHNS and CDR2 SASEGT. V was cut by 5 bases and J by 8 bases, with 18 bases left in between. This CDR3 is 14 amino acids long.

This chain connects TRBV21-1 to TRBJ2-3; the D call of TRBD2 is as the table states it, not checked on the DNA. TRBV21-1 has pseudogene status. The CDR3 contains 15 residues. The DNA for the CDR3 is TGTGCCAGCAGCAAGTCTCACTTCCCCACAGATACGCAGTATTTT. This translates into CASSKSHFPTDTQYF.

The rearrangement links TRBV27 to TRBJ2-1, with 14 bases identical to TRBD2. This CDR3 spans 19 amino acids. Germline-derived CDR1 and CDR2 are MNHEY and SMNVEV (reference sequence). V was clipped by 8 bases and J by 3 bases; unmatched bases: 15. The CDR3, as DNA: TGTGCCAGCGCTCAGACTAGCGGGAGGGCCCCTCAATTCTACAATGAGCAGTTCTTC. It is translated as CASAQTSGRAPQFYNEQFF.

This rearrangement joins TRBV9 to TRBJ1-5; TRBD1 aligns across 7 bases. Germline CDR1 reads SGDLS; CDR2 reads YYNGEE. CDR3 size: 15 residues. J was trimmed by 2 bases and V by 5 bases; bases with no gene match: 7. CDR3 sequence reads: CASSGDSQGNQPQHF. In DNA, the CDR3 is TGTGCCAGCAGTGGGGACAGCCAGGGCAATCAGCCCCAGCATTTT.

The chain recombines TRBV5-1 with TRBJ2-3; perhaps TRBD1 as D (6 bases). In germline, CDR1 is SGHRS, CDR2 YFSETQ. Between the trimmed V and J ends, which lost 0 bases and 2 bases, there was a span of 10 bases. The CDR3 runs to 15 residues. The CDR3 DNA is TGCGCCAGCAGCTTGGGGGCAGGGGACACAGATACGCAGTATTTT. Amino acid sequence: CASSLGAGDTDTQYF. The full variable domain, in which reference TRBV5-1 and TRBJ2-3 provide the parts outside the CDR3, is KAGVTQTPRYLIKTRGQQVTLSCSPISGHRSVSWYQQTPGQGLQFLFEYFSETQRNKGNFPGRFSGRQFSNSRSEMNVSTLELGDSALYLCASSLGAGDTDTQYFGPGTRLTVL.

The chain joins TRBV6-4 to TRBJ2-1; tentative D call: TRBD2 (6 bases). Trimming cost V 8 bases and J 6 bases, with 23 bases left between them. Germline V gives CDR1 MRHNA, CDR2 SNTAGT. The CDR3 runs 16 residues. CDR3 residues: CASASVPDLLGNEQFF. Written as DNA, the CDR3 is TGTGCCAGCGCTAGCGTCCCCGACCTATTGGGCAATGAGCAGTTCTTC.

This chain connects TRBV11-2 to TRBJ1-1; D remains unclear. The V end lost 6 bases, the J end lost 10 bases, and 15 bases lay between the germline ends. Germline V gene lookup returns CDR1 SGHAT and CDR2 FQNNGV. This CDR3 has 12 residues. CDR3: CASSGEEAGAFF. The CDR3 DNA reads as TGTGCCAGCAGTGGCGAGGAGGCTGGAGCTTTCTTT.

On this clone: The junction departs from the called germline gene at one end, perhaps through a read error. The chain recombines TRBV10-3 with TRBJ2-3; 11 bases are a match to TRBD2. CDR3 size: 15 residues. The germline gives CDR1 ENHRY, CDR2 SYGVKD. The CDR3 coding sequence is TGTGCCATAAGTGACACTAGCGGGAGCCCGGATACGCAGTATTTT. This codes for CAISDTSGSPDTQYF.

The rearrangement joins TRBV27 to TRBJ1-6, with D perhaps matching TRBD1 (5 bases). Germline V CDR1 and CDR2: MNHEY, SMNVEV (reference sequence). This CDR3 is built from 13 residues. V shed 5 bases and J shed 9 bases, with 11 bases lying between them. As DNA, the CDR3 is TGTGCCAGCAGTACGACAGAGTCTTCACCCCTCCACTTT. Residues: CASSTTESSPLHF.

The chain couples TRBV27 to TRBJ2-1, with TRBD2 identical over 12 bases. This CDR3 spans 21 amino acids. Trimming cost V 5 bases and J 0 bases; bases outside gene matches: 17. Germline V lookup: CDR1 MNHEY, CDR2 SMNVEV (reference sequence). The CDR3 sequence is CASSIPVLTTSGRGSYNEQFF. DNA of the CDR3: TGTGCCAGCAGTATTCCAGTCCTTACGACTAGCGGGAGAGGCTCCTACAATGAGCAGTTCTTC.

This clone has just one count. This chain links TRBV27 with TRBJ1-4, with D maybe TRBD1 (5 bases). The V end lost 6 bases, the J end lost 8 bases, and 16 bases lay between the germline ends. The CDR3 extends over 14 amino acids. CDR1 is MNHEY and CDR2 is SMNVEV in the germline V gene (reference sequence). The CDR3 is CASSSSWEGEKLFF. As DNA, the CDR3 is TGTGCCAGCAGCTCCTCATGGGAGGGGGAAAAACTGTTTTTT.

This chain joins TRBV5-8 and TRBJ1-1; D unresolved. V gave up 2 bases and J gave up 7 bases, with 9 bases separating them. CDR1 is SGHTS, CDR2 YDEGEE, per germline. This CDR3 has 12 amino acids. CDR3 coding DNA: TGTGCCAGCAGCTTCGGACGGGGTGAAGCTTTCTTT. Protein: CASSFGRGEAFF.

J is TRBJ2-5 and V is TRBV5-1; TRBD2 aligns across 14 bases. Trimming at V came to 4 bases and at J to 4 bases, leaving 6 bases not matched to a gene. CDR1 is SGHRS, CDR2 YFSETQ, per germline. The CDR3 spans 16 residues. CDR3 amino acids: CASSPGTSGSRETQYF. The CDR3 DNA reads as TGCGCCAGCAGCCCGGGGACTAGCGGGAGCCGAGAGACCCAGTACTTC.

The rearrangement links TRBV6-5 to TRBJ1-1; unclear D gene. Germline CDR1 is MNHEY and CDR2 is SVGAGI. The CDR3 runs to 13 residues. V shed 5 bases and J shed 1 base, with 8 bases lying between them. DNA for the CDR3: TGTGCCAGCAGTACCCTAGGGAACACTGAAGCTTTCTTT. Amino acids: CASSTLGNTEAFF.

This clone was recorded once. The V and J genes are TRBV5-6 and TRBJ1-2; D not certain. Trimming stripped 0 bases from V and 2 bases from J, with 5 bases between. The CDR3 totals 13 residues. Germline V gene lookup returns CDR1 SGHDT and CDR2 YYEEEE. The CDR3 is CASSLDQNYGYTF. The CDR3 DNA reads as TGTGCCAGCAGCTTGGATCAGAACTATGGCTACACCTTC.